This TCR beta chain came from a study of shared T cell receptors in the human thymus (dated by TCRdb to the early 2020s). With respect to the entire study: The study examined how self-reactive, shared T-cell receptor alpha chains are generated in the human thymus.

About this clone itself: It has no known antigen specificity. No quality values exist for individual bases; no much larger clone is one base distant.

Library construction relied on the immunoSEQ multiplex PCR assay. Here the immuneACCESS table is served through TCRdb, limited to in-frame sequences with V and J called. Missing clones are a known gap in these copies; in checked studies unresolved V genes cover under half, and the rest lacks a known reason. A total of some 640,000 clones appear in this sample, about 90% of them only once. Over 0.008% of the sample lies in the top ten. V and J are truncated by 1 base and 2 bases respectively, leaving an intervening sequence of 6 bases. According to the germline V gene, CDR1 reads SGHDN and CDR2 reads FVKESK. The CDR3 contains 14 residues, cysteine and phenylalanine counted. Of all the DNA, just the CDR3 is kept, 42 bases in frame from base 1. The data also belong to a second study, concerning human thymus T cells. The second paper further reports: In Finland, the donors were immunologically healthy infants who were having open corrective cardiac surgery for congenital heart defects. The thymus tissue came from surgical resects taken out during corrective cardiac surgery. Usage of V and J gene segments appeared to be biased in both the thymic and the peripheral blood repertoires. Highly overlapping thymic TCR repertoires among unrelated individuals were reported in the related research. The study characterized TCR alpha and beta repertoires from seven to nine infant thymus samples and a few related peripheral blood samples. The infant donors were about 6 to 244 days old, and the cohort included about 6 males and two females. After being mechanically released from the tissue, thymocytes were kept at -70 degrees C in pellets of roughly 9.5-32 million cells. A QIAsymphony instrument was used to extract genomic DNA from frozen cell pellets. The immunoSEQ multiplex PCR assay was used to amplify the TCRB and TCRAD loci from a standardized quantity of quality-controlled genomic DNA. The amplicons covered the V(D)J region and were long enough to include the CDR3 and to identify the V and J genes. The amplicons were sequenced on an Illumina platform via the commercial immunoSEQ service. Primer bias and sequencing errors were corrected as previously described, and TCRAD and TCRB definitions were based on the IMGT database. Analysis of the repertoires was done with immunoSEQ Analyzer 3.0 and VDJTools and included basic statistics, V/J segment usage, diversity estimates, rarefaction and pairwise overlap. To estimate diversity, the Chao1, ChaoE, Efron-Thisted, Shannon and inverse Simpson indices were applied, and diversity was also estimated on datasets down-sampled to the smallest sample. Repertoire overlap was determined by strict matching of CDR3 nucleotide sequence, V gene and J gene, and Jaccard-based multidimensional scaling clustering was applied. On average, thymus samples gave 750,000 to 950,000 unique TCRB clonotypes, whereas blood samples gave roughly 86,000.

The V and J genes are TRBV14 and TRBJ2-1; the D segment could be TRBD2, given 5 matching bases. Sample: thymocytes. The receptor was isolated from a boy in the first two years of life with a congenital heart defect. Donor details come from another sample of the same person, matched by shared clones. The CDR3 has the sequence CASSQATTYNEQFF. The nucleotide sequence is TGTGCCAGCAGCCAAGCGACTACCTACAATGAGCAGTTCTTC.